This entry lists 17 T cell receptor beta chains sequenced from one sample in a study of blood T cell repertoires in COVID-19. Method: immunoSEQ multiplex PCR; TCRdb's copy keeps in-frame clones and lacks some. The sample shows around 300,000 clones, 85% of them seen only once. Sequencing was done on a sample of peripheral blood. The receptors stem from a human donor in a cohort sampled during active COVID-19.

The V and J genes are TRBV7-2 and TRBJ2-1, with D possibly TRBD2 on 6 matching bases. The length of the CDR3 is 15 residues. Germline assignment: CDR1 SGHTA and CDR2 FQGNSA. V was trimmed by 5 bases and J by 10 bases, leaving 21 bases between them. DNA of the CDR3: TGTGCCAGCAGCACATCCCCGGACTCCCGGGGGGAGCAGTTCTTC. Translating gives CASSTSPDSRGEQFF.

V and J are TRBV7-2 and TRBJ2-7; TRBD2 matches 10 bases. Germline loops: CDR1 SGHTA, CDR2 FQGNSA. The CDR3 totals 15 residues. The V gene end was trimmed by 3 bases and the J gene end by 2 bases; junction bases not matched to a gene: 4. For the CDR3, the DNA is TGTGCCAGCAGCTTGGTTACTAGCGGGACCTACGAGCAGTACTTC. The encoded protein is CASSLVTSGTYEQYF.

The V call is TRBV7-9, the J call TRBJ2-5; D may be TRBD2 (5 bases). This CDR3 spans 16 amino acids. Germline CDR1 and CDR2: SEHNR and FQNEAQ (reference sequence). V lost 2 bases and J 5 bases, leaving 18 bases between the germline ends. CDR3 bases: TGTGCCAGCAGCTTAATGGGGAGTTTTGGTCGGGAGACCCAGTACTTC. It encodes CASSLMGSFGRETQYF.

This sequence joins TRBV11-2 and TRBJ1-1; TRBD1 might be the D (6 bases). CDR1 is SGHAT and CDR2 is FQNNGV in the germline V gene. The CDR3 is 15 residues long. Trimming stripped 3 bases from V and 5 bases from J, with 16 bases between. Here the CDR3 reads CASSLSRGGLTEAFF. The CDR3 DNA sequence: TGTGCCAGCAGCTTGTCCCGGGGGGGGCTAACTGAAGCTTTCTTT.

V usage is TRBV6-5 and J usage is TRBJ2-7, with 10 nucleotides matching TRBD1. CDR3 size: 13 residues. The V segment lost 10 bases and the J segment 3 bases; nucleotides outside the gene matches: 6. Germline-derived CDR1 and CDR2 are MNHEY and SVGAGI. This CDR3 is CATIRDRGYEQYF. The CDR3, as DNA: TGTGCCACCATCCGGGACAGGGGCTACGAGCAGTACTTC.

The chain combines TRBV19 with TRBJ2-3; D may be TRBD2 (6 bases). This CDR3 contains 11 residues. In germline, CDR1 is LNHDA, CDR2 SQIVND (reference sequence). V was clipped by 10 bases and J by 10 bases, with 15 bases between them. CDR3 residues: CAIGRREAQYF. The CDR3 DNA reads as TGTGCCATCGGTAGGAGGGAGGCGCAGTATTTT.

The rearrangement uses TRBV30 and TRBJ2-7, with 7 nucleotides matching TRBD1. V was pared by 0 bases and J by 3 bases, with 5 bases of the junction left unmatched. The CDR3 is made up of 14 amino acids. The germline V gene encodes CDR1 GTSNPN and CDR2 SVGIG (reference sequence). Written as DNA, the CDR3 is TGTGCCTGGAGTGTTGGGACAGCCAACTACGAGCAGTACTTC. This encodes CAWSVGTANYEQYF.

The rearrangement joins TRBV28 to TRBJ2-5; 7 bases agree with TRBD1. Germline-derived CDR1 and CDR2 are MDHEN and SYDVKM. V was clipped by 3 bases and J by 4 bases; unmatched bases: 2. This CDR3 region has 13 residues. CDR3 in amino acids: CASSFEGAETQYF. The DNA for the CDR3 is TGTGCCAGCAGTTTTGAGGGGGCAGAGACCCAGTACTTC.

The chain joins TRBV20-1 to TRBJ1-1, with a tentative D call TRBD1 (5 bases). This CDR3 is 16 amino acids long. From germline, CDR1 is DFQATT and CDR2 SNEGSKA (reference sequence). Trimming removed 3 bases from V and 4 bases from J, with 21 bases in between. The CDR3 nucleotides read TGCAGTGCTAGTCCCCCCGGGGGGAGGTTAGCCACTGAAGCTTTCTTT. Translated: CSASPPGGRLATEAFF.

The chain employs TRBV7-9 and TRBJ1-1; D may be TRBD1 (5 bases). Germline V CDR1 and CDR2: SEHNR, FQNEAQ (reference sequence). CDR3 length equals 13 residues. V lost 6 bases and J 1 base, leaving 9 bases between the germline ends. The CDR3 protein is CASRLGGNTEAFF. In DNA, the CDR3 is TGTGCCAGCAGATTGGGGGGGAACACTGAAGCTTTCTTT.

This CDR3 reads CASSLPGRGETQYF. For the CDR3, the DNA is TGTGCCAGCAGCTTGCCTGGGAGGGGAGAGACCCAGTACTTC. The chain recombines TRBV5-4 with TRBJ2-5; 7 bases map to TRBD2. Germline V gene data show CDR1 as SGHNT and CDR2 as YYREEE (reference sequence). J was trimmed by 4 bases and V by 1 base; bases with no gene match: 4. CDR3 length: 14 amino acids. Looking up the rest from reference TRBV5-4 and TRBJ2-5 gives the full variable domain: ETGVTQSPTHLIKTRGQQVTLRCSSQSGHNTVSWYQQALGQGPQFIFQYYREEENGRGNFPPRFSGLQFPNYSSELNVNALELDDSALYLCASSLPGRGETQYFGPGTRLLVL.

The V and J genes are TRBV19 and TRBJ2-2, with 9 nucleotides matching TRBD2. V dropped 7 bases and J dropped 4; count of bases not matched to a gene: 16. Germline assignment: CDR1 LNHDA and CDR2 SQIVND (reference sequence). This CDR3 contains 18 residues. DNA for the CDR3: TGTGCCAGTACCGTTAGGGACAGACTAGCGGAAGGCACCGGGGAGCTGTTTTTT. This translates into CASTVRDRLAEGTGELFF.

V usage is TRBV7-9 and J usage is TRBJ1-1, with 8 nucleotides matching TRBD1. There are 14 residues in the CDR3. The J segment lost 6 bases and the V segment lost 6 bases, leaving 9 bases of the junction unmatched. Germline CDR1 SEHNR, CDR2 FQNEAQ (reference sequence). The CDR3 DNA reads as TGTGCCAGCAGTTCTCAGGGGGCAGTGGCTGAAGCTTTCTTT. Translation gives CASSSQGAVAEAFF.

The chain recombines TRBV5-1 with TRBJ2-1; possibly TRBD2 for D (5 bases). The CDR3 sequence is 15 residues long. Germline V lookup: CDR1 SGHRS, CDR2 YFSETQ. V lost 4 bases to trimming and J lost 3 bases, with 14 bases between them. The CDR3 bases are TGCGCCAGCAGCGGAGGCCGACGGAACTACAATGAGCAGTTCTTC. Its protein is CASSGGRRNYNEQFF.

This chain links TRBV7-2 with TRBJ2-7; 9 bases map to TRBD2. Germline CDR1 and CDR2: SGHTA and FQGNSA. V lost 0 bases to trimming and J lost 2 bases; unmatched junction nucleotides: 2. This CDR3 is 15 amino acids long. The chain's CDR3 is CASSLARTSAYEQYF. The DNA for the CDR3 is TGTGCCAGCAGCTTAGCTCGGACTAGCGCCTACGAGCAGTACTTC.

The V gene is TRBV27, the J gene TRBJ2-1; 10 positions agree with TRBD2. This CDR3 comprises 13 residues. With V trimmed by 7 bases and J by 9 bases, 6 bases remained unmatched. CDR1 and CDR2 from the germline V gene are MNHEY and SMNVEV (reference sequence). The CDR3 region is CASKRLAGVEQFF. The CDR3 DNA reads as TGTGCCAGCAAGCGGCTAGCGGGAGTTGAGCAGTTCTTC.

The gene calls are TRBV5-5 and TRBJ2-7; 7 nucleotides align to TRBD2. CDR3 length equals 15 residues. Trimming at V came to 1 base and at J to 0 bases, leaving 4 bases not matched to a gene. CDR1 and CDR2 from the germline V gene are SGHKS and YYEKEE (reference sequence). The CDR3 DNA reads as TGTGCCAGCAGCTTGCTAGCGGTAGGCTCCTACGAGCAGTACTTC. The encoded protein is CASSLLAVGSYEQYF. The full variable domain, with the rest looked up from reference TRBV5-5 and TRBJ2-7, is DAGVTQSPTHLIKTRGQQVTLRCSPISGHKSVSWYQQVLGQGPQFIFQYYEKEERGRGNFPDRFSARQFPNYSSELNVNALLLGDSALYLCASSLLAVGSYEQYFGPGTRLTVT.